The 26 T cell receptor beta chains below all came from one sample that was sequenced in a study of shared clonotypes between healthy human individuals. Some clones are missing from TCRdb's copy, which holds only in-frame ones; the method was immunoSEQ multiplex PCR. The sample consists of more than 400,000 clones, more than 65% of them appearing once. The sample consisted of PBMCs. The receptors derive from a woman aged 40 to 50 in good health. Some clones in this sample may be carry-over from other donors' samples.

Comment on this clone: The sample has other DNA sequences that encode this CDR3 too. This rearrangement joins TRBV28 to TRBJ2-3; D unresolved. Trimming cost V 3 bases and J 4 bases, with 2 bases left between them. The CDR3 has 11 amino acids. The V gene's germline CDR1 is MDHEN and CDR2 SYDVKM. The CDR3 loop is CASSLPDTQYF. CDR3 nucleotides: TGTGCCAGCAGTTTGCCAGATACGCAGTATTTT.

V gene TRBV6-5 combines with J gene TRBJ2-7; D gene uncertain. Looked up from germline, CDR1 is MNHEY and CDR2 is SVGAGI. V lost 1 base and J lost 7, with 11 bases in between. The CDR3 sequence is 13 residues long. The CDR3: CASSYYGAGEQYF. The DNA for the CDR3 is TGTGCCAGCAGTTACTATGGAGCCGGGGAGCAGTACTTC.

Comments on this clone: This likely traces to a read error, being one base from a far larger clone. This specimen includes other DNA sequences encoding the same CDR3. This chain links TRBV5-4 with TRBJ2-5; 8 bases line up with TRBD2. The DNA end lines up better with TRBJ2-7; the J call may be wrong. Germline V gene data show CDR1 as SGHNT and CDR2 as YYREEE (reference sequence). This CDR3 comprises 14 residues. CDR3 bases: TGTGCCAGCAGCTGGCGGGGGGCAGTCGACGAGCAGTACTTC. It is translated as CASSWRGAVDEQYF.

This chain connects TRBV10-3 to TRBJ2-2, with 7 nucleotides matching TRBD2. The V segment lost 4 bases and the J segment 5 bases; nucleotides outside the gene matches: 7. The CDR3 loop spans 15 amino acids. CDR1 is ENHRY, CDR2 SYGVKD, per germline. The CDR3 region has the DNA TGTGCCATCAGTGGGGAGGGGACTTATACCGGGGAGCTGTTTTTT. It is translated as CAISGEGTYTGELFF.

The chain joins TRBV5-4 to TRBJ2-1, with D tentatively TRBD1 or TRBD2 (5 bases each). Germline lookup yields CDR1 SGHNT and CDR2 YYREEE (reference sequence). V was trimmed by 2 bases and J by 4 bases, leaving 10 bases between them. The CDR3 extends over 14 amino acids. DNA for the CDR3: TGTGCCAGCAGCTTTGATGGGGGATACAATGAGCAGTTCTTC. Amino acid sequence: CASSFDGGYNEQFF.

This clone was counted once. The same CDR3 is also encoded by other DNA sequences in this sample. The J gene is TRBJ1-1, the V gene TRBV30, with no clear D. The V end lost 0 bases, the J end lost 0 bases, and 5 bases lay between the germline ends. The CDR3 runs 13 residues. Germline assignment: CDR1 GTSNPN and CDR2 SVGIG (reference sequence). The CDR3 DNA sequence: TGTGCCTGGAGTGTGGCGGTGAACACTGAAGCTTTCTTT. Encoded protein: CAWSVAVNTEAFF.

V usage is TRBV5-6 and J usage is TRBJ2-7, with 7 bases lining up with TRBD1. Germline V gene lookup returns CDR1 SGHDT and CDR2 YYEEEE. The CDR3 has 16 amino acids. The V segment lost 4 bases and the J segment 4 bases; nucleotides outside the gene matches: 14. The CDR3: CASSLKRRQGWYEQYF. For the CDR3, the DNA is TGTGCCAGCAGCCTAAAACGTAGACAGGGTTGGTACGAGCAGTACTTC.

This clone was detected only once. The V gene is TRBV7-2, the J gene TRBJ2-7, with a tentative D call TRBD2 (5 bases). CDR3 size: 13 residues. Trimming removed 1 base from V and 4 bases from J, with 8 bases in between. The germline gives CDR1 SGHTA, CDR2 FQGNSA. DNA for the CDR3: TGTGCCAGCAGCTTAGGAGGAGGATACGAGCAGTACTTC. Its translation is CASSLGGGYEQYF.

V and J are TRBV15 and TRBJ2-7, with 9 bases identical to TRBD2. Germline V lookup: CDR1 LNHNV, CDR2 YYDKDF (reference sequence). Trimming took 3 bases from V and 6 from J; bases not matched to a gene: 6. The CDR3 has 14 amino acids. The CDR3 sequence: CATSRRAGGLEQYF. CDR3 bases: TGTGCCACCAGCAGGAGGGCGGGAGGGCTCGAGCAGTACTTC.

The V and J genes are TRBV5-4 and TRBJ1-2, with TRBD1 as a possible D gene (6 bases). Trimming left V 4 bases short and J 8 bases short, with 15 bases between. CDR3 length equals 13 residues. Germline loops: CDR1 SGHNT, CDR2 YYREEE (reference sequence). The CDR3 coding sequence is TGTGCCAGCAGCCAAGATGGGGGGCGAGGCTACACCTTC. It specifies CASSQDGGRGYTF.

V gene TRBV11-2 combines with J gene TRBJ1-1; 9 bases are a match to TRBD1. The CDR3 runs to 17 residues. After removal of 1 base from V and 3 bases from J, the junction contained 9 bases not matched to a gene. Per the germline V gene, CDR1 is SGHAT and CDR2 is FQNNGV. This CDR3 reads CASSLASGTGIDTEAFF. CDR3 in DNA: TGTGCCAGCAGCTTAGCCTCCGGGACAGGGATAGACACTGAAGCTTTCTTT.

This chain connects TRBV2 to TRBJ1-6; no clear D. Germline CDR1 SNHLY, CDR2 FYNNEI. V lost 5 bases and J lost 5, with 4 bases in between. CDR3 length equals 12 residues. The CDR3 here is CASSLNNSPLHF. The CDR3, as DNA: TGTGCCAGCAGTTTAAATAATTCACCCCTCCACTTT.

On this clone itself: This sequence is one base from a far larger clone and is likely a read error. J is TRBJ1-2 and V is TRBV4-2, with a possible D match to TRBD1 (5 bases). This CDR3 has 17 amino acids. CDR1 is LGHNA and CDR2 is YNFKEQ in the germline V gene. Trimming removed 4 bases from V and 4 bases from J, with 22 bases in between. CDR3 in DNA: TGTGCCAGCAGCCTAGGGTCGGGCAGGGAGTACGGCTATGGCTACACCTTC. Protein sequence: CASSLGSGREYGYGYTF.

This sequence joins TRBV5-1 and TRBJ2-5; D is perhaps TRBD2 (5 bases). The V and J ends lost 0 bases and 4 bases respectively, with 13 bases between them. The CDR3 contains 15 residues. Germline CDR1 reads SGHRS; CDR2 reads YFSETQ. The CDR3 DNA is TGCGCCAGCAGCTTGGCACCTGGAGGACTAGAGACCCAGTACTTC. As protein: CASSLAPGGLETQYF. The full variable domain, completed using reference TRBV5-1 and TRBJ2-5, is KAGVTQTPRYLIKTRGQQVTLSCSPISGHRSVSWYQQTPGQGLQFLFEYFSETQRNKGNFPGRFSGRQFSNSRSEMNVSTLELGDSALYLCASSLAPGGLETQYFGPGTRLLVL.

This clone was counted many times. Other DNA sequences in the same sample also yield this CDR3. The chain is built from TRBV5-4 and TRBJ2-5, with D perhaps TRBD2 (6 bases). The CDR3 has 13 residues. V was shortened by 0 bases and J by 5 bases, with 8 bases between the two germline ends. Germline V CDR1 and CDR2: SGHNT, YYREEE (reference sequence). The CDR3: CASSLAGDETQYF. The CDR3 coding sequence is TGTGCCAGCAGCTTGGCGGGGGATGAGACCCAGTACTTC.

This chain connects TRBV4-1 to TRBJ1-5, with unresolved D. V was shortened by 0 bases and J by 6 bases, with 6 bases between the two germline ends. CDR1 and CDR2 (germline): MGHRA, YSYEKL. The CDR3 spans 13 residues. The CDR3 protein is CASSQEGTQPQHF. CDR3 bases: TGCGCCAGCAGCCAAGAGGGCACTCAGCCCCAGCATTTT.

CDR3 sequence: CASSSPLGVQPQHF. Written as DNA, the CDR3 is TGTGCCAGCAGCTCCCCCTTGGGGGTTCAGCCCCAGCATTTT. The chain has TRBV21-1 and TRBJ1-5. TRBV21-1 is a pseudogene locus. The CDR3 sequence is 14 residues long.

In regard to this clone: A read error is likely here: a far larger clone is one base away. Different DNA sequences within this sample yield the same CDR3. The DNA for the CDR3 is TGTGCCAGCAGCCAAGAAGTAGCGGGGTCCTACAATGAGCAGTTCTTC. Translation: CASSQEVAGSYNEQFF. The rearrangement joins TRBV4-2 to TRBJ2-1; TRBD2 agrees at 8 bases. Per germline, CDR1 LGHNA and CDR2 YNFKEQ. The CDR3 runs to 16 residues. V lost 0 bases, J lost 1 base, and 2 bases stayed unmatched.

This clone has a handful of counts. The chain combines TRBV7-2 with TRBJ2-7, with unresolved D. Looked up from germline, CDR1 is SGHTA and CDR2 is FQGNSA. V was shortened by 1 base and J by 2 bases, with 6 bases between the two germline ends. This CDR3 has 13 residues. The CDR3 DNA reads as TGTGCCAGCAGCTTAGTTCGTACCTACGAGCAGTACTTC. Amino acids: CASSLVRTYEQYF.

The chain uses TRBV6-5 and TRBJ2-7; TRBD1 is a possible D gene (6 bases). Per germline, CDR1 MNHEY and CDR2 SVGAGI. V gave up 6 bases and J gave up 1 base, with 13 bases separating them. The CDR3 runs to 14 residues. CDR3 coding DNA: TGTGCCAGCAGGGGCCGGACAGTTTCCTACGAGCAGTACTTC. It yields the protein CASRGRTVSYEQYF.

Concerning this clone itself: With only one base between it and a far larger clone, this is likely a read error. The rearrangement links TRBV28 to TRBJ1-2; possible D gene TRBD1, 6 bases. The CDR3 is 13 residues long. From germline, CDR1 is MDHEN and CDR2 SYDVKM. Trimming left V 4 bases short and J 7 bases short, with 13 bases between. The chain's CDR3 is CASSWSGEGGYTF. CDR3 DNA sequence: TGTGCCAGCAGTTGGTCAGGGGAGGGTGGCTACACCTTC.

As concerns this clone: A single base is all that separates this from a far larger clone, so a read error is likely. The CDR3 sequence: CASSSYSRYILGEAFF. Here the CDR3 DNA reads TGTGCCAGCAGTTCATATTCCCGATACATTCTCGGTGAAGCTTTCTTT. The V gene is TRBV28, the J gene TRBJ1-1, with D hard to call. The CDR3 loop spans 16 amino acids. The V and J ends lost 4 bases and 7 bases respectively, with 22 bases between them. CDR1 MDHEN and CDR2 SYDVKM come from the germline V gene. The full variable domain, with the rest looked up from reference TRBV28 and TRBJ1-1, is DVKVTQSSRYLVKRTGEKVFLECVQDMDHENMFWYRQDPGLGLRLIYFSYDVKMKEKGDIPEGYSVSREKKERFSLILESASTNQTSMYLCASSSYSRYILGEAFFGQGTRLTVV.

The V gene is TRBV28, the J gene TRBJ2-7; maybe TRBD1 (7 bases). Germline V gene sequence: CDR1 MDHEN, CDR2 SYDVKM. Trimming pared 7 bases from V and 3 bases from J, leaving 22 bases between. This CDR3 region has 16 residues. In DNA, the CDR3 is TGTGCCAGCACCCCCATGGGAGGCCAGGGGGACTACGAGCAGTACTTC. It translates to CASTPMGGQGDYEQYF.

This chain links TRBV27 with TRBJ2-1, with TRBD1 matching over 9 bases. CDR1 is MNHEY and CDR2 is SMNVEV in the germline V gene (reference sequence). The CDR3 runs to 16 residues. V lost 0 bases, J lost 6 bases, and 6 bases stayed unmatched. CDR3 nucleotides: TGTGCCAGCAGTTTATCCCCCCGGACAGGGGTCAATGAGCAGTTCTTC. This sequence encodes CASSLSPRTGVNEQFF.

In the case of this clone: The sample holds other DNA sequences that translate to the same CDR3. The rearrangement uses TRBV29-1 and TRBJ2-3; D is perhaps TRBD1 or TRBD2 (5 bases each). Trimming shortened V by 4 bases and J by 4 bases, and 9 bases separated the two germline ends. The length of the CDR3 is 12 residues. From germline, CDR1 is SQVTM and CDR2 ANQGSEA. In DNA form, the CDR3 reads TGCAGCGTTGTACTAGGGGCAGATACGCAGTATTTT. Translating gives CSVVLGADTQYF.

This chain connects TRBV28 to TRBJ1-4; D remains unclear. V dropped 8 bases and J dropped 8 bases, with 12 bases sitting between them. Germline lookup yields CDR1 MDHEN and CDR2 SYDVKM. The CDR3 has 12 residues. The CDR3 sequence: CASGVTGEKLFF. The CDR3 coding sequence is TGTGCCAGCGGGGTCACGGGGGAAAAACTGTTTTTT.